Below, 4 T cell receptor beta chains from the same sample are listed, as sequenced in a study of PD-1 blockade in mismatch repair-deficient tumors. The data were produced by immunoSEQ multiplex PCR, yet TCRdb's version contains in-frame clones alone and is incomplete. This table has tens of thousands of clones, 81% appearing once. The specimen comprised peripheral blood, sampled 12 weeks after starting pembrolizumab. The receptors originated from an adult with mismatch repair-deficient cancer.

The chain has TRBV25-1 and TRBJ2-5; perhaps TRBD1 as D (7 bases). Per the germline V gene, CDR1 is MGHDK and CDR2 is SYGVNS. Trimming left V 9 bases short and J 5 bases short, with 19 bases between. The CDR3 extends over 14 amino acids. CDR3 in amino acids: CASGVWRGRETQYF. CDR3 nucleotides: TGTGCCAGTGGGGTTTGGAGGGGGCGGGAGACCCAGTACTTC.

The chain carries TRBV19 and TRBJ2-7, with a tentative D call TRBD2 (5 bases). V was clipped by 3 bases and J by 7 bases, with 16 bases between them. The CDR3 runs to 14 residues. Looked up from germline, CDR1 is LNHDA and CDR2 is SQIVND (reference sequence). The CDR3 reads CASSMLAGEREQYF. The CDR3 DNA is TGTGCCAGTAGTATGTTGGCGGGTGAGAGGGAGCAGTACTTC.

V is TRBV25-1 and J is TRBJ2-1; D gene uncertain. Germline V gives CDR1 MGHDK, CDR2 SYGVNS. The CDR3 is made up of 15 amino acids. Trimming took off 2 bases at V and 2 bases at J, with 10 bases between the two ends. CDR3 region: CASSERVPTYNEQFF. The CDR3 coding sequence is TGTGCCAGCAGTGAACGGGTCCCGACCTACAATGAGCAGTTCTTC.

Only a few counts were recorded for this clone. The genes are TRBV18 and TRBJ2-3; no firm D call. Germline CDR1 is KGHSH and CDR2 is LQKENI. The length of the CDR3 is 15 residues. V gave up 4 bases and J gave up 6 bases, with 17 bases separating them. The CDR3 reads CASSRETVSHDTQYF. The CDR3 DNA is TGTGCCAGCTCACGCGAAACCGTCAGCCACGATACGCAGTATTTT.